The clone carrying this TCR beta chain was recorded many times. Its matching antigen is unknown. The data originate from a study of Ad26.COV2.S vaccination and SARS-CoV-2 variants. Background on the study: Intramuscular Ad26.COV2.S at 5x10^10 or 1x10^11 viral particles.

Profiling relied on immunoSEQ multiplex PCR, and the TCRdb table lists in-frame clones only, not all of them. This table has more than 300,000 clones, around 84% appearing once. Study-wide results and caveats: Substantial breadth in spike-specific CD8+ and CD4+ T cell responses was reportedly seen after vaccination.

Stated treatment: roughly 18 received Ad26.COV2.S at low or high dose, single or two shots; a few received placebo; per-sample allocation not given. Sample collection was performed on day 63 after the first vaccine or placebo injection. Wuhan-strain spike was delivered by a replication-incompetent Ad26 vector. This CDR3 region has 16 residues. The V and J ends lost 1 base and 1 base, in that order; junction bases with no gene match: 4. Germline V CDR1 and CDR2: LGHNA, YSLEER. The sample here was peripheral blood, taken in a trial of Ad26.COV2.S vaccine versus placebo. The J gene is TRBJ2-1, the V gene TRBV4-3, with 7 bases matching TRBD2. This TCR was sampled from a person between 18 and 59 years old who received the Ad26.COV2.S COVID-19 vaccine or a placebo. CDR3 bases: TGCGCCAGCAGCCAAGCTCCTAGCGGTTCCTACAATGAGCAGTTCTTC. This sequence encodes CASSQAPSGSYNEQFF.